The 20 T cell receptor beta chains below were found in one sample sequenced in a study of control samples from healthy donors and cancer patients. Using immunoSEQ multiplex PCR, the repertoire was profiled, and TCRdb retains in-frame clones only, with some absent. The sample shows some 220,000 clones, about 93% of them seen only once. Source material: blood. Receptors were obtained from a man aged 50 to 60 in good health.

The CDR3 region has the DNA TGTGCCAGCAGTTTTTGGGGGGACGCGGGGACAGGAGAGACCCAGTACTTC. Encoded protein: CASSFWGDAGTGETQYF. The rearrangement uses TRBV28 and TRBJ2-5, with 8 positions matching TRBD1. Looked up from germline, CDR1 is MDHEN and CDR2 is SYDVKM. The CDR3 is 17 amino acids. Losses at the gene ends were 3 bases for V and 4 bases for J; bases not matched to a gene: 13.

This chain joins TRBV5-1 and TRBJ2-3; 9 nucleotides match TRBD2. CDR1 and CDR2 from the germline V gene are SGHRS and YFSETQ. The CDR3 extends over 16 amino acids. The V segment lost 5 bases and the J segment 2 bases; nucleotides outside the gene matches: 9. The CDR3 spells CASRSVASGATDTQYF. CDR3 DNA sequence: TGCGCCAGCAGAAGCGTGGCTAGCGGGGCCACAGATACGCAGTATTTT.

The chain recombines TRBV5-1 with TRBJ2-3; 12 bases agree with TRBD2. Unmatched junction bases numbered 1, after V lost 1 base and J lost 4 bases. CDR1 and CDR2 (germline): SGHRS, YFSETQ. CDR3 size: 15 residues. CDR3 DNA: TGCGCCAGCAGCTTGACTAGCGGGGGGTCAGATACGCAGTATTTT. Its protein is CASSLTSGGSDTQYF.

The CDR3 loop is CASSLGPAFNSPLHF. In nucleotides, the CDR3 is TGTGCCAGCAGTTTAGGGCCAGCTTTTAATTCACCCCTCCACTTT. The chain joins TRBV28 to TRBJ1-6, with unresolved D. The CDR3 totals 15 residues. Germline V gene data show CDR1 as MDHEN and CDR2 as SYDVKM. Trimming removed 2 bases at V and 6 bases at J, with 11 bases between.

The chain combines TRBV5-1 with TRBJ1-5; perhaps TRBD1 as D (5 bases). CDR1 and CDR2 (germline): SGHRS, YFSETQ. The CDR3 runs to 14 residues. V was cut by 0 bases and J by 5 bases, with 9 bases left in between. The CDR3 bases are TGCGCCAGCAGCTTGGACCTGGGGGATCAGCCCCAGCATTTT. Translation: CASSLDLGDQPQHF.

The genes are TRBV5-1 and TRBJ1-2; D uncertain. Trimming cost V 3 bases and J 6 bases, with 9 bases left between them. Germline V gene sequence: CDR1 SGHRS, CDR2 YFSETQ. The CDR3 runs to 12 residues. The CDR3 is CASSYTGDGYTF. Written as DNA, the CDR3 is TGCGCCAGCAGCTACACGGGAGATGGCTACACCTTC.

This clone was recorded only once. The genes are TRBV19 and TRBJ1-5; weak D call: TRBD1 (5 bases). Germline lookup yields CDR1 LNHDA and CDR2 SQIVND (reference sequence). The CDR3 sequence is 13 residues long. V lost 6 bases and J 7 bases, leaving 13 bases between the germline ends. DNA of the CDR3: TGTGCCAGTAGCACTTTTGGGGCGCAGCCCCAGCATTTT. Translation gives CASSTFGAQPQHF.

The V and J genes are TRBV6-6 and TRBJ1-1; D might be TRBD1 (6 bases). There are 13 residues in the CDR3. Germline V gene data show CDR1 as MNHNY and CDR2 as SVGAGI (reference sequence). Trimming cost V 7 bases and J 7 bases, with 16 bases left between them. The CDR3 DNA sequence: TGTGCCAGCACCCTTGGGGGCGTAGGTGAAGCTTTCTTT. This codes for CASTLGGVGEAFF.

The chain links TRBV5-1 to TRBJ1-5; D uncertain. The CDR3 runs 14 residues. In germline, CDR1 is SGHRS, CDR2 YFSETQ. Trimming removed 0 bases from V and 0 bases from J, with 4 bases in between. The CDR3 protein is CASSLDPSNQPQHF. The CDR3 DNA reads as TGCGCCAGCAGCTTGGACCCTAGCAATCAGCCCCAGCATTTT. Complete variable domain (other parts from reference TRBV5-1 and TRBJ1-5): KAGVTQTPRYLIKTRGQQVTLSCSPISGHRSVSWYQQTPGQGLQFLFEYFSETQRNKGNFPGRFSGRQFSNSRSEMNVSTLELGDSALYLCASSLDPSNQPQHFGDGTRLSIL.

This chain links TRBV7-3 with TRBJ2-6; 7 nucleotides align to TRBD2. Trimming cost V 5 bases and J 1 base; bases outside gene matches: 11. This CDR3 has 18 amino acids. Germline CDR1 is SGHTA and CDR2 is FQGTGA. The CDR3 DNA follows: TGTGCCAGCAGCAGACGGGCGGGGGAGCTATCTGGGGCCAACGTCCTGACTTTC. This codes for CASSRRAGELSGANVLTF. Combining the CDR3 with reference TRBV7-3 and TRBJ2-6 gives the whole variable domain GAGVSQTPSNKVTEKGKYVELRCDPISGHTALYWYRQSLGQGPEFLIYFQGTGAADDSGLPNDRFFAVRPEGSVSTLKIQRTERGDSAVYLCASSRRAGELSGANVLTFGAGSRLTVL.

The J gene is TRBJ2-1, the V gene TRBV30; TRBD1 is a possible D gene (5 bases). Germline values: CDR1 GTSNPN, CDR2 SVGIG (reference sequence). V was shortened by 2 bases and J by 4 bases, with 9 bases between the two germline ends. This CDR3 spans 13 amino acids. The CDR3 nucleotides are TGTGCCTGGAGTTCAGACAGATACAATGAGCAGTTCTTC. Translating it yields CAWSSDRYNEQFF.

V gene TRBV7-8 combines with J gene TRBJ2-6; no firm D call. CDR3 length: 16 residues. Trimming removed 1 base at V and 3 bases at J, with 10 bases between. Germline CDR1 and CDR2: SGHVS and FQNEAQ. CDR3 amino acids: CASSLVIRFGANVLTF. For the CDR3, the DNA is TGTGCCAGCAGCTTAGTGATAAGGTTTGGGGCCAACGTCCTGACTTTC.

The chain uses TRBV6-5 and TRBJ1-6; 10 positions agree with TRBD1. In germline, CDR1 is MNHEY, CDR2 SVGAGI. The CDR3 is 15 residues long. V lost 6 bases and J lost 8; bases outside the gene matches: 7. As DNA, the CDR3 is TGTGCCAGCAGCCGCACCGGGACAGGGGATTCACCCCTCCACTTT. Amino acids: CASSRTGTGDSPLHF.

V gene TRBV2 combines with J gene TRBJ1-5; no firm D call. The germline gives CDR1 SNHLY, CDR2 FYNNEI. V shed 6 bases and J shed 2 bases, with 20 bases lying between them. There are 17 residues in the CDR3. Written as DNA, the CDR3 is TGTGCCAGCAGCGCCACCTATATACAGAGGGGCAATCAGCCCCAGCATTTT. Its translation is CASSATYIQRGNQPQHF. Looking up the rest from reference TRBV2 and TRBJ1-5 gives the full variable domain: EPEVTQTPSHQVTQMGQEVILRCVPISNHLYFYWYRQILGQKVEFLVSFYNNEISEKSEIFDDQFSVERPDGSNFTLKIRSTKLEDSAMYFCASSATYIQRGNQPQHFGDGTRLSIL.

This rearrangement joins TRBV19 to TRBJ2-3, with 13 bases aligning to TRBD2. Germline-derived CDR1 and CDR2 are LNHDA and SQIVND (reference sequence). With V trimmed by 5 bases and J by 5 bases, 13 bases remained unmatched. This CDR3 has 18 amino acids. The CDR3 sequence: CASSPGWTSGGPRDTQYF. DNA for the CDR3: TGTGCCAGTAGTCCCGGATGGACTAGCGGGGGCCCCAGAGATACGCAGTATTTT.

The chain is built from TRBV5-4 and TRBJ2-5, with 7 nucleotides matching TRBD1. The CDR3 is made up of 13 amino acids. Unmatched junction bases numbered 5, after V lost 4 bases and J lost 5 bases. Germline-derived CDR1 and CDR2 are SGHNT and YYREEE (reference sequence). CDR3 DNA: TGTGCCAGCAGCCCCGACAGGGCCGAGACCCAGTACTTC. As protein: CASSPDRAETQYF.

The chain links TRBV7-3 to TRBJ2-3, with TRBD2 identical over 7 bases. The germline gives CDR1 SGHTA, CDR2 FQGTGA. V trimming: 5 bases; J trimming: 3 bases; junction bases outside the gene matches: 8. CDR3 size: 15 residues. CDR3 protein: CASSPNGLVTDTQYF. The CDR3 DNA reads as TGTGCCAGCAGCCCAAACGGACTAGTTACAGATACGCAGTATTTT.

The rearrangement joins TRBV7-8 to TRBJ1-3; possibly TRBD1 for D (6 bases). Germline V lookup: CDR1 SGHVS, CDR2 FQNEAQ. The CDR3 runs 15 residues. The V gene lost 5 bases and the J gene lost 0 bases, with 11 bases spanning the gap. The CDR3 DNA sequence: TGTGCCAGCAGCCCACAGGGTAACTCTGGAAACACCATATATTTT. Translated: CASSPQGNSGNTIYF.

This CDR3 is CASSYEGRQAFF. CDR3 in DNA: TGTGCCAGCAGTTACGAGGGGCGACAAGCTTTCTTT. The chain links TRBV6-2 or TRBV6-3 to TRBJ1-1, with a weak D call TRBD1 (5 bases). CDR3 size: 12 residues. CDR1 and CDR2 from the germline V gene are MNHEY and SVGEGT. V was trimmed by 2 bases and J by 9 bases, leaving 10 bases between them.

The genes are TRBV7-2 and TRBJ1-2, with D possibly being TRBD1 (5 bases). Germline V CDR1 and CDR2: SGHTA, FQGNSA. This CDR3 comprises 14 residues. Trimming pared 1 base from V and 7 bases from J, leaving 13 bases between. As DNA, the CDR3 is TGTGCCAGCAGCTTAGACAGGACCCCGACTGGCTACACCTTC. Translating it yields CASSLDRTPTGYTF.